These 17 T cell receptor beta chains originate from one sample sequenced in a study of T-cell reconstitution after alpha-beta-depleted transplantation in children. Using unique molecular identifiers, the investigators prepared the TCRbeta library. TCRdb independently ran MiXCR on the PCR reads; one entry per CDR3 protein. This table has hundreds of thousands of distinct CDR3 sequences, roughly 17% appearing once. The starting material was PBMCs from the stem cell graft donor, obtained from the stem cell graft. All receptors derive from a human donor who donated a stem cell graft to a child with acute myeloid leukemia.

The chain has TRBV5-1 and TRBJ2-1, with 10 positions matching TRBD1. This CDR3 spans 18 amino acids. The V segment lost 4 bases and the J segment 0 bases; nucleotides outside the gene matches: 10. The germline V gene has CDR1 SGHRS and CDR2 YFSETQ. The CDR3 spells CASSRTGGSASSYNEQFF. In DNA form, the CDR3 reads TGCGCCAGCAGCAGGACAGGGGGGTCCGCTAGCTCCTACAATGAGCAGTTCTTC.

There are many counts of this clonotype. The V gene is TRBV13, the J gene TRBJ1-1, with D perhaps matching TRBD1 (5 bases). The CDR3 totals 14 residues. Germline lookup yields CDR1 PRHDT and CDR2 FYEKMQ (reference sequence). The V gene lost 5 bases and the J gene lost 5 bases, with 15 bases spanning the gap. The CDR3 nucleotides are TGTGCCAGCAGCCCCCCCGGGGAGGGGACTGAAGCTTTCTTT. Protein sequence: CASSPPGEGTEAFF.

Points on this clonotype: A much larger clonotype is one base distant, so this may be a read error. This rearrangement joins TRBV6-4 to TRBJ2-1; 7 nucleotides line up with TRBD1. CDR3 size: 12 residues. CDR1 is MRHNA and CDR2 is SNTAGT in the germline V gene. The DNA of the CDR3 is TGTGCCAGCAGTCGACAGGGTGATGAGCCGTTCTTC. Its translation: CASSRQGDEPFF.

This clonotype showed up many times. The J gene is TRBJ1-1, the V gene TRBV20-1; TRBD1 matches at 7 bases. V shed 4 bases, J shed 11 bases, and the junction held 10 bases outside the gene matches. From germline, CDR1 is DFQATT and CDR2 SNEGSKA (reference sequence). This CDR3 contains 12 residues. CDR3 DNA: TGCAGTGCTACCGCAGGGGGGGCTAAGGCTTTCTTT. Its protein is CSATAGGAKAFF.

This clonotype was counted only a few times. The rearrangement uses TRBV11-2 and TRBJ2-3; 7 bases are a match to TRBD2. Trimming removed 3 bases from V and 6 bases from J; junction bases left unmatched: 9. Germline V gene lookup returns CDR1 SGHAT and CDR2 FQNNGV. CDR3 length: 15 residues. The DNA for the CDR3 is TGTGCCAGCAGCTTCGCCGGGGGGAAAAGGGATACGCAGTATTTT. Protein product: CASSFAGGKRDTQYF.

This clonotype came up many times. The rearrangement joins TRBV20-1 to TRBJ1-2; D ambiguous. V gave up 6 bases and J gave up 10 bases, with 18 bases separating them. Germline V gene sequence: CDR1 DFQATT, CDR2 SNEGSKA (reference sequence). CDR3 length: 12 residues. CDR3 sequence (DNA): TGCAGTGCCCCCGTGAGAGGGCTTCCCTACACCTTC. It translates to CSAPVRGLPYTF.

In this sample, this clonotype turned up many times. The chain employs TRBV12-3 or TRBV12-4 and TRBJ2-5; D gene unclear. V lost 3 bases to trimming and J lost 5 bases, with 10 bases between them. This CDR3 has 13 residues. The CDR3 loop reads CASSFAGPETQYF. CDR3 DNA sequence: TGTGCCAGCAGTTTCGCTGGGCCGGAGACCCAGTACTTC.

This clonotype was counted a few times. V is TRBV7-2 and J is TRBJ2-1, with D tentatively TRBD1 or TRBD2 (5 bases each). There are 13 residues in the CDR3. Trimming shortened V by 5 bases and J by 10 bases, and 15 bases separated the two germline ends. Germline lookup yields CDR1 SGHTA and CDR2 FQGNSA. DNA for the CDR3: TGTGCCAGCAGCAACCCCGGGACCCGGGAGCAGTTCTTC. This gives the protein CASSNPGTREQFF.

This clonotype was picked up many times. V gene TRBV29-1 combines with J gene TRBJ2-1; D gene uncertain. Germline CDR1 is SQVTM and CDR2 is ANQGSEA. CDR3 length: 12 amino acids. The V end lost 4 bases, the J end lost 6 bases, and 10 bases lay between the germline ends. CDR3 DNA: TGCAGCGTTGGCTTCGGATCCAATGAGCAGTTCTTC. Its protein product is CSVGFGSNEQFF.

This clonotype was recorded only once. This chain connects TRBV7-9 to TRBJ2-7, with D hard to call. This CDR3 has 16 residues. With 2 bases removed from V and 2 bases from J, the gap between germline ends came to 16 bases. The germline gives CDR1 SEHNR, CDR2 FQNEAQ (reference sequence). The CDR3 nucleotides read TGTGCCAGCAGCTTAAGGCGGCTAGGGCCTCCCTACGAGCAGTACTTC. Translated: CASSLRRLGPPYEQYF.

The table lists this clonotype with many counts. The DNA of the CDR3 is TGTGCCAGCAGTACGGCCGGACCCAACACTGAAGCTTTCTTT. Amino acid sequence: CASSTAGPNTEAFF. The V call is TRBV7-2, the J call TRBJ1-1, with unresolved D. Trimming removed 6 bases at V and 2 bases at J, with 13 bases between. CDR1 is SGHTA, CDR2 FQGNSA, per germline. The CDR3 covers 14 residues.

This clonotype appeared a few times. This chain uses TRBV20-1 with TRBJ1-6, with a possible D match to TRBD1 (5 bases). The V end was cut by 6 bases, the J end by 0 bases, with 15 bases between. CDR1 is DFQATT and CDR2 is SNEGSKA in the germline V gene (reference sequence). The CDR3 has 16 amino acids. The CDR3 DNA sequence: TGCAGTGCCAAGCCTTCAGGGAGCTCCTATAATTCACCCCTCCACTTT. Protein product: CSAKPSGSSYNSPLHF.

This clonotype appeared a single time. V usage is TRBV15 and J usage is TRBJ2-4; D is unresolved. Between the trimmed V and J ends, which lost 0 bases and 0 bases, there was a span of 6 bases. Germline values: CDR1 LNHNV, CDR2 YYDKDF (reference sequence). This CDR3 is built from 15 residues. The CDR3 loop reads CATSRDAVAKNIQYF. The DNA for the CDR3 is TGTGCCACCAGCAGAGATGCGGTAGCCAAAAACATTCAGTACTTC.

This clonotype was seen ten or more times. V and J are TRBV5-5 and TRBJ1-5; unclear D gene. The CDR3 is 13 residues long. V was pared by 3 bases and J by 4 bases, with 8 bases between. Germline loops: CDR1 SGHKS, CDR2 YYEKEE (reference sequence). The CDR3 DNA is TGTGCCAGCAGCTCGGACGGGAATCAGCCCCAGCATTTT. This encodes CASSSDGNQPQHF.

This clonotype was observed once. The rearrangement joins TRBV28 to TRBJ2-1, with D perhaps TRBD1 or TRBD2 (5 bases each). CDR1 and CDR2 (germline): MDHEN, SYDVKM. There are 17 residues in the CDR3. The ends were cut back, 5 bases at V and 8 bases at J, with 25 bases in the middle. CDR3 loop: CASSAPPGQGPAYEQFF. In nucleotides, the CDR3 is TGTGCCAGCAGTGCCCCCCCGGGGCAGGGCCCGGCCTATGAGCAGTTCTTC.

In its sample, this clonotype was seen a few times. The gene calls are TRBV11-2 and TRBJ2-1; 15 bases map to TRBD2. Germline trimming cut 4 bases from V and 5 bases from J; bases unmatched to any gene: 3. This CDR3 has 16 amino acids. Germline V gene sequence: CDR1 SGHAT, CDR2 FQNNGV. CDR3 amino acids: CASSSRTSGGDNEQFF. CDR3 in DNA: TGTGCCAGCAGCTCCCGGACTAGCGGGGGGGACAATGAGCAGTTCTTC.

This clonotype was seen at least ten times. The CDR3 sequence: CSARDRRAQETQYF. The CDR3 coding sequence is TGCAGTGCTAGAGATCGCAGGGCCCAAGAGACCCAGTACTTC. J is TRBJ2-5 and V is TRBV20-1; a possible D gene is TRBD1 (5 bases). Germline-derived CDR1 and CDR2 are DFQATT and SNEGSKA (reference sequence). CDR3 length equals 14 residues. V dropped 0 bases and J dropped 1 base, with 9 bases sitting between them.